This T cell receptor (beta chain) was profiled in a study of cytomegalovirus exposure and HLA in healthy donors. The PCR employed 60 Vbeta primers together with 13 Jbeta primers. The table came from immunoSEQ multiplex PCR; TCRdb's copy has only in-frame clones and leaves some out. The table shows 98,000 or so clones, with 70% to 80% occurring only once. The CDR3 consists of 13 residues. The V gene's germline CDR1 is GTSNPN and CDR2 SVGIG (reference sequence). V was trimmed by 0 bases and J by 6 bases, leaving 10 bases between them. Specimen: PBMCs. The V and J genes are TRBV30 and TRBJ2-3; tentatively, D is TRBD2 (5 bases). The sequence derives from a man between 60 and 75 years old in good health and CMV-seropositive. The CDR3 nucleotides are TGTGCCTGGAGTGTACTCTGGGAGGATACGCAGTATTTT. Protein sequence: CAWSVLWEDTQYF.